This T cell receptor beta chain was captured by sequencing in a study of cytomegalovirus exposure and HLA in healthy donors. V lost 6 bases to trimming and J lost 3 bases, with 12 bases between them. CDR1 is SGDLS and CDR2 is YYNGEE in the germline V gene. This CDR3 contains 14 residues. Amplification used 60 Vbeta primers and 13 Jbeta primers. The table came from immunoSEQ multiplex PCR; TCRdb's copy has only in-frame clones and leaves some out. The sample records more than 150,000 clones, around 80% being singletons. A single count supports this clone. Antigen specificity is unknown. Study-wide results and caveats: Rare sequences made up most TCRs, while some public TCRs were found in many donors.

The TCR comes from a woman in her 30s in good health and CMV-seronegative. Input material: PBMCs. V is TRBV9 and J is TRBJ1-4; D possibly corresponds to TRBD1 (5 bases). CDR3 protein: CASTKGAANEKLFF. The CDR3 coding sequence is TGTGCCAGCACTAAAGGGGCAGCTAATGAAAAACTGTTTTTT.